This T cell receptor beta chain comes out of a study of technical replicates of blood from a handful of donors. This CDR3 is built from 22 residues. CDR1 is LGHNT and CDR2 is FRNRAP in the germline V gene. The germline V and J ends were trimmed by 1 base and 0 bases, with 29 bases remaining between them. Method: immunoSEQ multiplex PCR; TCRdb's copy keeps in-frame clones and lacks some. The table records about 79,000 clones, roughly 94% of them present only once. The chain recombines TRBV12-5 with TRBJ2-3; a weak D match, TRBD1 (5 bases). The sample was T cells isolated from PBMCs. The origin of this receptor is a human donor in good health. CDR3 DNA sequence: TGTGCTAGTGGTTTGGCTCGAGTAGGGGCCCTGGTTGGGAAGTCTAGCACAGATACGCAGTATTTT. It is translated as CASGLARVGALVGKSSTDTQYF.